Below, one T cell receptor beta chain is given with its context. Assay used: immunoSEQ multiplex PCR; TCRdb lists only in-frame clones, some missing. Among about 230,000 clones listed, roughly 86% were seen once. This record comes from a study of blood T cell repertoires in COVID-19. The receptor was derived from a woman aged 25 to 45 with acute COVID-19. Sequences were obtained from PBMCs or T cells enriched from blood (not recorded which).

The CDR3 reads CASTRVPELGELFF. CDR3 coding DNA: TGTGCCAGCACTCGTGTCCCCGAGCTGGGGGAGCTGTTTTTT. This chain uses TRBV2 with TRBJ2-2; no definite D call. Germline CDR1 reads SNHLY; CDR2 reads FYNNEI. This CDR3 region has 14 residues. V shed 7 bases and J shed 8 bases, with 17 bases lying between them.